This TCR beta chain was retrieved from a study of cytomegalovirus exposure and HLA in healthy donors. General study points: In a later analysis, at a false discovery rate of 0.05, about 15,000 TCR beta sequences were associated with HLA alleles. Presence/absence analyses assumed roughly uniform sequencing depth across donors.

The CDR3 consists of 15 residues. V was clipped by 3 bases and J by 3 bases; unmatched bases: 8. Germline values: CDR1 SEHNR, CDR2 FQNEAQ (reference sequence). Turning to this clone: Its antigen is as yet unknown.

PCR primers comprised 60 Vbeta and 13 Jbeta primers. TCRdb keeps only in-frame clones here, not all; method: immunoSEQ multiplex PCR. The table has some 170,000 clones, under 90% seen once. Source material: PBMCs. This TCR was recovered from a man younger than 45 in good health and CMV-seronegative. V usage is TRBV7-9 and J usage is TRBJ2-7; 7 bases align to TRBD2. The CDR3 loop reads CASSFGGSVLYEQYF. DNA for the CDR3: TGTGCCAGCAGCTTCGGCGGGAGTGTTCTCTACGAGCAGTACTTC. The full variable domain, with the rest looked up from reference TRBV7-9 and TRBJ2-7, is DTGVSQNPRHKITKRGQNVTFRCDPISEHNRLYWYRQTLGQGPEFLTYFQNEAQLEKSRLLSDRFSAERPKGSFSTLEIQRTEQGDSAMYLCASSFGGSVLYEQYFGPGTRLTVT.